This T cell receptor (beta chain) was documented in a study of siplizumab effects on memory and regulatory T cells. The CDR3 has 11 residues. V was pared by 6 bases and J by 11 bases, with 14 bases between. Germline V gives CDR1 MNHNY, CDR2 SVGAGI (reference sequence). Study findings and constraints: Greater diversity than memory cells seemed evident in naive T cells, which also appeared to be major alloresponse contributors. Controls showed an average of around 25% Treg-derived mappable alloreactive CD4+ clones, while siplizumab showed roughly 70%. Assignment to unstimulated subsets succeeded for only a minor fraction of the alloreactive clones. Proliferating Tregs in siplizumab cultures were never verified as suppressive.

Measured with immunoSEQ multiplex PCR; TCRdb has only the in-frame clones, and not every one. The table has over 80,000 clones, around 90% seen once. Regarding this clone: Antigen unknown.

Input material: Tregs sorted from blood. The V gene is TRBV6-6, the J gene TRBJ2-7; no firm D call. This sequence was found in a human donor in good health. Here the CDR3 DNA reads TGTGCCAGCAGCCACGACCGTGCGAAGTACTTC. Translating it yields CASSHDRAKYF.